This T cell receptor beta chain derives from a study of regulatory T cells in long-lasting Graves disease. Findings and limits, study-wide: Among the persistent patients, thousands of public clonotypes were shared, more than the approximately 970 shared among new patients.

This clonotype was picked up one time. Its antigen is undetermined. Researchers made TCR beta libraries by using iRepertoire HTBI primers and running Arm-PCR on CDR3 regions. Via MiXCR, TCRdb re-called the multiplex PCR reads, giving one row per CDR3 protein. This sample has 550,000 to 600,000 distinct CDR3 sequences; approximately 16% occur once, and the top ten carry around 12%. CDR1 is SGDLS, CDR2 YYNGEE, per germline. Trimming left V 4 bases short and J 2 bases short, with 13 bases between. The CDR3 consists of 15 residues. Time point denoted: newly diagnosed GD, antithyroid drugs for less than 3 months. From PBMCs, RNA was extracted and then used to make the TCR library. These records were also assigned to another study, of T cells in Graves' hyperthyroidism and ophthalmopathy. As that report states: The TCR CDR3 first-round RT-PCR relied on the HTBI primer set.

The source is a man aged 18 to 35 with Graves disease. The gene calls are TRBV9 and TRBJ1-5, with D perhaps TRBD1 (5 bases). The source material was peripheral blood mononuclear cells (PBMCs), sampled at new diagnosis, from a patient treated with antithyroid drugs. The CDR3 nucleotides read TGTGCCAGCAGCCCTGGGGGGGGTCGCAATCAGCCCCAGCATTTT. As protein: CASSPGGGRNQPQHF.